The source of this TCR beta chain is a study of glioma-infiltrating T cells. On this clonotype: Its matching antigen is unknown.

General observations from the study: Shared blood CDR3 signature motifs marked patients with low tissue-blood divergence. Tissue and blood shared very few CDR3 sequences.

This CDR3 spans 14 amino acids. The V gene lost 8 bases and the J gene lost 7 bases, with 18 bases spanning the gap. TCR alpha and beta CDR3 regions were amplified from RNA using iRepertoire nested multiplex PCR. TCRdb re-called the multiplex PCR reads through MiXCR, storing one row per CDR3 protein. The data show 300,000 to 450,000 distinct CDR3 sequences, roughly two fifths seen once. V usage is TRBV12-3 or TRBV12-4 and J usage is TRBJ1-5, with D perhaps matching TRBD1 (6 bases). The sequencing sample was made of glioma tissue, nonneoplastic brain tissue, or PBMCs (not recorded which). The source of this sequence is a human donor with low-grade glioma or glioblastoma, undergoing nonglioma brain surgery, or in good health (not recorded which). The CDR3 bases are TGTGCCAGCGGACTAGACAGGTGGAGACAGCCCCAGCATTTT. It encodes CASGLDRWRQPQHF.